These 27 T cell receptor beta chains were all obtained from the same sample, sequenced in a study of blood T cells in healthy people across ages. The authors ran a second PCR of about 6 to 11 cycles using a sample-barcoded 5' primer and a J-beta primer mix. TCRdb redid the calling of the 5' RACE reads with MiXCR, one entry per CDR3 protein. The data contain about 510,000 distinct CDR3 sequences, about 26% of them singletons. The same data also contributed to another study, on T cells of mothers and their children.

The sequencing input was blood. The receptors were gathered from a boy aged 2 to 9 in good health.

This clonotype has more than one count but fewer than ten. CDR3 DNA sequence: TGCGCCAGCAGCCAAGATCGAGGTTGGCACGGCGAGCAGTACTTC. This codes for CASSQDRGWHGEQYF. This chain links TRBV4-3 with TRBJ2-7; D is unclear. Germline-derived CDR1 and CDR2 are LGHNA and YSLEER. There are 15 residues in the CDR3. V was cut by 0 bases and J by 6 bases, with 15 bases left in between.

In this sample, this clonotype turned up a few times. The chain employs TRBV5-5 and TRBJ2-3, with 12 bases that match TRBD2. This CDR3 is 16 amino acids long. Germline V gene lookup returns CDR1 SGHKS and CDR2 YYEKEE (reference sequence). Trimming removed 4 bases from V and 7 bases from J; junction bases left unmatched: 10. CDR3 loop: CASSRVTSGGVYTQYF. CDR3 DNA: TGTGCCAGCAGCCGAGTGACTAGCGGGGGAGTTTATACGCAGTATTTT. The full variable domain, completed using reference TRBV5-5 and TRBJ2-3, is DAGVTQSPTHLIKTRGQQVTLRCSPISGHKSVSWYQQVLGQGPQFIFQYYEKEERGRGNFPDRFSARQFPNYSSELNVNALLLGDSALYLCASSRVTSGGVYTQYFGPGTRLTVL.

Only a few counts were recorded for this clonotype. The rearrangement joins TRBV20-1 to TRBJ2-3, with 8 bases lining up with TRBD2. Germline CDR1 DFQATT, CDR2 SNEGSKA (reference sequence). V lost 1 base and J lost 4; bases outside the gene matches: 16. The CDR3 sequence is 18 residues long. The CDR3 protein is CSARGGSGVFGSADTQYF. The DNA of the CDR3 is TGCAGTGCTAGAGGGGGTAGCGGGGTATTTGGTAGCGCAGATACGCAGTATTTT.

The rearrangement links TRBV19 to TRBJ2-5; tentative D call: TRBD2 (6 bases). The DNA end favors TRBJ2-1, so the J call may be wrong. The CDR3 totals 15 residues. The germline V gene has CDR1 LNHDA and CDR2 SQIVND (reference sequence). In nucleotides, the CDR3 is TGTGCCAGTAGTATAGGCGGGCTAGCGTTACATGAGCAGTTCTTC. This gives the protein CASSIGGLALHEQFF.

This clonotype was seen a few times. One end of the junction does not line up with germline, which may come from a read error. CDR3 loop: CASSAPGPSDEQYF. As DNA, the CDR3 is TGTGCCAGCAGTGCCCCCGGGCCCTCCGACGAGCAGTACTTC. V and J are TRBV6-5 and TRBJ2-7; unclear D gene. Germline loops: CDR1 MNHEY, CDR2 SVGAGI. The CDR3 covers 14 residues.

The chain combines TRBV5-1 with TRBJ2-5, with a possible D match to TRBD2 (5 bases). Germline values: CDR1 SGHRS, CDR2 YFSETQ. The CDR3 length is 16 residues. V lost 4 bases and J 2 bases, leaving 18 bases between the germline ends. CDR3 loop: CASSPSPPRGQETQYF. The CDR3 DNA is TGCGCCAGCAGCCCTTCACCGCCCAGAGGGCAAGAGACCCAGTACTTC.

There are a few counts of this clonotype. This chain links TRBV7-6 with TRBJ1-2; D gene unclear. Germline V gene sequence: CDR1 SGHVS, CDR2 FNYEAQ. V lost 2 bases to trimming and J lost 5 bases, with 9 bases between them. CDR3 size: 13 residues. The CDR3 reads CASSLYRDYGYTF. Written as DNA, the CDR3 is TGTGCCAGCAGCTTATACCGGGATTATGGCTACACCTTC.

This clonotype appeared a few times. The V and J genes are TRBV28 and TRBJ2-1, with D unresolved. The CDR3 contains 15 residues. Trimming took off 4 bases at V and 7 bases at J, with 17 bases between the two ends. CDR1 is MDHEN and CDR2 is SYDVKM in the germline V gene. CDR3: CASSSSEARWNEQFF. The CDR3 bases are TGTGCCAGCAGTTCCTCCGAAGCGAGATGGAATGAGCAGTTCTTC.

The chain carries TRBV6-6 and TRBJ1-2, with unresolved D. Looked up from germline, CDR1 is MNHNY and CDR2 is SVGAGI (reference sequence). The CDR3 is made up of 16 amino acids. V was clipped by 6 bases and J by 0 bases, with 17 bases between them. CDR3 DNA: TGTGCCAGCAGCCCCCCGGGTGCGGACTCTAACTATGGCTACACCTTC. Translating it yields CASSPPGADSNYGYTF.

The chain joins TRBV20-1 to TRBJ1-1; D may be TRBD1 (5 bases). The ends were cut back, 5 bases at V and 3 bases at J, with 10 bases in the middle. The CDR3 runs to 12 residues. Germline CDR1 reads DFQATT; CDR2 reads SNEGSKA (reference sequence). The CDR3 loop is CSAQWGDTEAFF. The CDR3 DNA sequence: TGCAGTGCTCAATGGGGGGACACTGAAGCTTTCTTT.

This chain links TRBV4-1 with TRBJ2-7; perhaps TRBD2 as D (6 bases). V lost 0 bases to trimming and J lost 1 base, with 16 bases between them. The CDR3 is 17 residues long. Germline V gene lookup returns CDR1 MGHRA and CDR2 YSYEKL. In nucleotides, the CDR3 is TGCGCCAGCAGCCAAGATGCCCCACCAGCGGGTTCCTACGAGCAGTACTTC. This gives the protein CASSQDAPPAGSYEQYF.

The genes are TRBV20-1 and TRBJ1-1; no clear D. V lost 2 bases and J lost 1, with 5 bases in between. CDR3 length equals 12 residues. Germline V gene sequence: CDR1 DFQATT, CDR2 SNEGSKA (reference sequence). CDR3 sequence: CSARKSNTEAFF. DNA for the CDR3: TGCAGTGCTAGAAAATCGAACACTGAAGCTTTCTTT.

This sequence joins TRBV2 and TRBJ2-2; no clear D. CDR3 length equals 14 residues. Germline V gene lookup returns CDR1 SNHLY and CDR2 FYNNEI. Trimming took 3 bases from V and 6 from J, leaving 11 bases between them. The CDR3 region has the DNA TGTGCCAGCAGTGACTCGATCCGGGCCGGGGAGCTGTTTTTT. Protein: CASSDSIRAGELFF.

A few counts support this clonotype. V is TRBV7-3 and J is TRBJ1-6, with 7 bases fitting TRBD1. The CDR3 consists of 13 residues. The V segment lost 5 bases and the J segment 13 bases; nucleotides outside the gene matches: 8. CDR1 SGHTA and CDR2 FQGTGA come from the germline V gene. CDR3 DNA: TGTGCCAGCAGCATCGACAGGGAAATGCCCCTCCACTTT. Encoded protein: CASSIDREMPLHF.

The chain is built from TRBV19 and TRBJ2-5; TRBD2 agrees at 7 bases. CDR1 is LNHDA and CDR2 is SQIVND in the germline V gene (reference sequence). The CDR3 extends over 16 amino acids. The V segment lost 7 bases and the J segment 3 bases; nucleotides outside the gene matches: 14. The CDR3 is CASTLISASGEETQYF. For the CDR3, the DNA is TGTGCCAGTACCCTAATCTCGGCTAGCGGAGAAGAGACCCAGTACTTC.

This chain joins TRBV7-2 and TRBJ2-1; 11 nucleotides line up with TRBD2. The ends lost 5 bases at V and 0 bases at J; junction bases unmatched: 12. The CDR3 consists of 19 residues. Germline V CDR1 and CDR2: SGHTA, FQGNSA. This CDR3 reads CASSRIGLAGGRSYNEQFF. The CDR3 bases are TGTGCCAGCAGCCGTATAGGGCTAGCGGGAGGACGCTCCTACAATGAGCAGTTCTTC.

The chain uses TRBV18 and TRBJ2-3; the D gene is possibly TRBD2 (6 bases). The V end was cut by 4 bases, the J end by 5 bases, with 16 bases between. Germline loops: CDR1 KGHSH, CDR2 LQKENI. CDR3 length: 15 residues. The CDR3 sequence: CASSLIVSGGDTQYF. In DNA form, the CDR3 reads TGTGCCAGCTCACTCATAGTGTCCGGGGGAGATACGCAGTATTTT. The whole variable domain, remainder taken from reference TRBV18 and TRBJ2-3, is NAGVMQNPRHLVRRRGQEARLRCSPMKGHSHVYWYRQLPEEGLKFMVYLQKENIIDESGMPKERFSAEFPKEGPSILRIQQVVRGDSAAYFCASSLIVSGGDTQYFGPGTRLTVL.

The chain has TRBV7-9 and TRBJ1-3; no firm D call. The CDR3 has 17 residues. V was trimmed by 1 base and J by 3 bases, leaving 16 bases between them. Germline lookup yields CDR1 SEHNR and CDR2 FQNEAQ (reference sequence). Here the CDR3 reads CASSLELARSYGNTIYF. The CDR3 nucleotides are TGTGCCAGCAGCTTAGAATTAGCCCGGAGTTATGGAAACACCATATATTTT.

The chain has TRBV24-1 and TRBJ2-3; no definite D call. Germline lookup yields CDR1 KGHDR and CDR2 SFDVKD. This CDR3 spans 16 amino acids. V lost 0 bases to trimming and J lost 5 bases, with 14 bases between them. CDR3 amino acids: CATSDLEFAGKDTQYF. The CDR3 nucleotides read TGTGCCACCAGTGATTTGGAATTTGCCGGTAAAGATACGCAGTATTTT.

This clonotype turned up a few times. V is TRBV5-1 and J is TRBJ1-1; unclear D gene. V was clipped by 0 bases and J by 0 bases, with 12 bases between them. This CDR3 comprises 16 residues. Germline V CDR1 and CDR2: SGHRS, YFSETQ. This CDR3 reads CASSLDPRVMNTEAFF. CDR3 nucleotides: TGCGCCAGCAGCTTGGACCCGCGAGTAATGAACACTGAAGCTTTCTTT.

This clonotype was picked up many times. The rearrangement links TRBV5-1 to TRBJ2-5; 7 bases map to TRBD1. Unmatched junction bases numbered 2, after V lost 5 bases and J lost 1 base. The CDR3 spans 13 residues. Germline values: CDR1 SGHRS, CDR2 YFSETQ. The CDR3 spells CASRRGLQETQYF. The CDR3 DNA follows: TGCGCCAGCAGGAGGGGGCTCCAAGAGACCCAGTACTTC.

The chain links TRBV27 to TRBJ1-6; no clear D. The ends were cut back, 3 bases at V and 8 bases at J, with 8 bases in the middle. Per germline, CDR1 MNHEY and CDR2 SMNVEV (reference sequence). The CDR3 spans 13 residues. The CDR3 nucleotides are TGTGCCAGCAGTTTCGGCATGGATTCACCCCTCCACTTT. It specifies CASSFGMDSPLHF.

This clonotype was counted only a few times. The rearrangement joins TRBV11-2 to TRBJ1-5, with 7 bases that match TRBD1. The junction had 8 bases not matched to a gene; V was cut back by 5 bases and J by 4 bases. CDR3 length: 15 amino acids. The germline gives CDR1 SGHAT, CDR2 FQNNGV. The CDR3 DNA is TGTGCCAGCAGCCTCCTGACAGGGACGAATCAGCCCCAGCATTTT. This sequence encodes CASSLLTGTNQPQHF.

The genes are TRBV20-1 and TRBJ2-1; 16 bases match TRBD2. Unmatched junction bases numbered 10, after V lost 6 bases and J lost 8 bases. This CDR3 comprises 16 residues. The germline CDR1 and CDR2 sequences are DFQATT and SNEGSKA (reference sequence). CDR3 residues: CSANRGLAGGPDEQFF. DNA for the CDR3: TGCAGTGCCAACCGGGGACTAGCGGGAGGGCCCGATGAGCAGTTCTTC.

This clonotype showed up just a few times. The chain couples TRBV20-1 to TRBJ1-2, with TRBD1 matching 8 bases. CDR1 is DFQATT and CDR2 is SNEGSKA in the germline V gene (reference sequence). The ends lost 2 bases at V and 1 base at J; junction bases unmatched: 18. CDR3 size: 19 residues. The CDR3 DNA sequence: TGCAGTGCTAGACCCCGACGGGGACAGGAGTTCGGGATTAACTATGGCTACACCTTC. Protein sequence: CSARPRRGQEFGINYGYTF.

This chain joins TRBV29-1 and TRBJ2-5, with 14 positions matching TRBD2. The DNA end lines up better with TRBJ2-7; the J call may be wrong. There are 13 residues in the CDR3. Per the germline V gene, CDR1 is SQVTM and CDR2 is ANQGSEA. As DNA, the CDR3 is TGCAGCGTCGGGACTAGCGGGAGCTACGAGCAGTACTTC. It specifies CSVGTSGSYEQYF.

Note on this clonotype: A junction boundary mismatches the germline segment, possibly from a read error. This chain links TRBV10-3 with TRBJ2-7, with 9 bases fitting TRBD1. Germline V gene data show CDR1 as ENHRY and CDR2 as SYGVKD. The CDR3 spans 14 residues. The CDR3 DNA follows: TGTGCCATCAGTGTCACAGGGGGCGAGGGCGAGCGGTACTTC. Its protein product is CAISVTGGEGERYF.